The present T cell receptor beta chain was sequenced within a study of T cell responses to AZD1222 COVID-19 vaccine (dated by TCRdb to 2020 to 2022). General notes on the study: TCR sequencing was performed for 230 to 250 trial participants, of whom roughly 200 were given two doses of AZD1222 and around 26 were given two doses of MenACWY control vaccine. Trial participants were enrolled into age subgroups of 18-55, 56-69 and 70-plus years, which contained about 160, 30 and 59 TCR-sequenced participants, respectively.

For this clone: It has no known antigen specificity. No base quality values were provided; no much bigger clone lies one nucleotide off.

The time point label for this specimen denotes: sample from adult after SARS-CoV-2 infection, after symptom onset. A couple of convalescent COVID-19 patients, sampled after symptom onset from adults with prior SARS-CoV-2 infection, were also TCR-sequenced for comparison. Inclusive of the bounding cysteine and phenylalanine, the CDR3 is 13 residues long. Only the CDR3 DNA is retained, 39 bases long and in frame from the first base. Trimming costs V 8 bases and J 5 bases, and their ends lie 13 bases apart. The germline V gene specifies MNHEY as CDR1 and SVGAGI as CDR2. The CDR3 regions of human TCRbeta chains were subjected to immunosequencing. In the authors' own workflow: TCRs in the repertoires were matched against a reference library of SARS-CoV-2-specific TCRs that had been generated with the MIRA antigen-specificity platform. Breadth meant the fraction of unique TCRs that were SARS-CoV-2-associated, whereas depth meant the fraction of total T cells that were SARS-CoV-2-associated. Using the MIRA data, every spike-specific TCR was mapped to the spike region that the TCR reacted to and assigned to either a CD4 or a CD8 class. Log10-transformed breadth and depth values were compared by one-way ANOVA with Sidak's multiple comparisons tests. Entries here come from immuneACCESS through TCRdb and include only in-frame sequences with V and J called. Some clones fail to appear in such tables; in the studies checked, an unresolved V gene covers under half of the shortfall, and the cause of the remainder is unknown. The V and J calls and the clone size are those of that table, but D and trimming were determined from the DNA. In all, the sample holds about 140,000 clones, and 85% to 95% of those were seen once. The ten most abundant clones make up about 12% of the sample.

The full study reports these points: Reportedly, almost half of the unique spike-specific TCRs recognized epitopes lying outside the regions that are mutated in the B.1.351 and B.1.1.7 variants. Most participants were white British and females outnumbered males, and the authors suggested that clonal diversity may have been underestimated. CD4 TCRs associated with the vaccine covered the entire spike protein, and the dominant responses were in regions 160-218 and 743-854. In the small 56-69-year group, the increase in depth fell short of significance, most likely because of low power. Because no day 14 peak-response samples were available, the repertoires could be characterized only after the peak T cell response. After two AZD1222 doses, spike-specific TCR breadth and depth were significantly higher than at day 0 and than in MenACWY recipients. Conclusions about previously exposed vaccinees are limited because only six or seven AZD1222 recipients were SARS-CoV-2 seropositive at baseline.

Sequenced material: peripheral blood, taken after recovery from COVID-19. The V and J segments used are TRBV6-5 and TRBJ1-5; the best D guess is TRBD1, with 6 bases matching. This receptor was obtained from an adult who had recovered from COVID-19. The CDR3 region: CASRWGADQPQHF. The DNA sequence is TGTGCCAGCCGCTGGGGGGCGGATCAGCCCCAGCATTTT.